Below, 21 T cell receptor beta chains from the same sample are listed, as sequenced in a study of T cell clonality in common variable immunodeficiency. Produced via immunoSEQ multiplex PCR; TCRdb's table is partial and in-frame only. The profile covers fewer than 40,000 clones, none occurring a single time. Source material: peripheral blood mononuclear cells. The receptors shown here come from a person between 18 and 70 years old in good health.

By sample fraction, this clone is medium-sized (0.01 to 0.1%). The read ends 3 residues early relative to the CDR3; the germline J gene fills the gap. J is TRBJ1-5 and V is TRBV20-1, with D possibly TRBD1 on 5 matching bases. The CDR3 has 13 residues. Germline V gene sequence: CDR1 DFQATT, CDR2 SNEGSKA (reference sequence). The V end lost 1 base, the J end lost 4 bases, and 8 bases lay between the germline ends. The DNA read from the CDR3 is TGCAGTGCTAGAGTCGGGGGGAATCAGCCC. Translating gives CSARVGGNQP. The complete CDR3 protein is CSARVGGNQPQHF.

Ten or more counts support this clone. From the germline J gene comes the end of the CDR3, since the read stops 3 residues before it. The V and J genes are TRBV4-2 and TRBJ2-1; TRBD2 aligns across 11 bases. Looked up from germline, CDR1 is LGHNA and CDR2 is YNFKEQ. V was clipped by 3 bases and J by 4 bases; unmatched bases: 5. The CDR3 loop spans 16 amino acids. Here the CDR3 reads CASSQSWTSGYNEQFF. The DNA read from the CDR3 is TGTGCCAGCAGCCAGTCCTGGACTAGCGGGTACAATGAG.

This clone was counted only a few times. CDR3 DNA (partial): TGTGCCAGCTCACAGACTAGCGGGAGTTCTCCTAAGGACAATGAC. This sequence encodes CASSQTSGSSPKDND. In full, the CDR3 reads CASSQTSGSSPKDNDYTF. The chain recombines TRBV18 with TRBJ1-2; D might be TRBD1 (5 bases). The read comes to an end 3 residues before the CDR3 does, leaving the germline J gene to fill in the end. The CDR3 length is 18 residues. Germline-derived CDR1 and CDR2 are KGHSH and LQKENI.

As to this clone: The read comes to an end 3 residues before the CDR3 does, leaving the germline J gene to fill in the end. The V gene is TRBV2, the J gene TRBJ2-1; 7 bases match TRBD2. This CDR3 region has 16 residues. CDR1 is SNHLY and CDR2 is FYNNEI in the germline V gene. Trimming cost V 6 bases and J 3 bases; bases outside gene matches: 11. Partial CDR3 DNA: TGTGCCAGCAGACCTGGTTTCGGGGGGAGCTACAATGAG. It translates to CASRPGFGGSYNE. The full CDR3 reads CASRPGFGGSYNEQFF.

This clone was found many times. Read sequence stops 3 residues before the CDR3 end, and the germline J gene provides the missing end. This chain joins TRBV30 and TRBJ2-5; TRBD1 agrees at 9 bases. There are 13 residues in the CDR3. With V trimmed by 5 bases and J by 4 bases, 5 bases remained unmatched. CDR1 and CDR2 (germline): GTSNPN, SVGIG (reference sequence). Incomplete CDR3 DNA: TGTGCCTGGGACAGGGGGGAAGGAGAGACC. Its protein is CAWDRGEGET. The complete CDR3 protein is CAWDRGEGETQYF.

This clone was recorded at least ten times. The read terminates 3 residues before the CDR3 end, so the remaining end is supplied by the germline J gene. This chain links TRBV4-1 with TRBJ2-1; weak D call: TRBD1 (6 bases). The CDR3 has 14 amino acids. The V and J ends lost 1 base and 5 bases respectively, with 9 bases between them. CDR1 is MGHRA, CDR2 YSYEKL, per germline. CDR3 bases read: TGCGCCAGCAGCCAAGTAGGGGGAAACAATGAG. As protein: CASSQVGGNNE. The full CDR3 is CASSQVGGNNEQFF.

This clone was recorded at least ten times. Sequencing ends 3 residues short of the CDR3 end; the germline J gene provides the rest. The rearrangement joins TRBV5-1 to TRBJ2-2, with D unresolved. Trimming cost V 0 bases and J 2 bases, with 5 bases left between them. The CDR3 totals 14 residues. The germline V gene has CDR1 SGHRS and CDR2 YFSETQ. CDR3 region: CASSLGQNTGELFF. CDR3 DNA (partial): TGCGCCAGCAGCTTGGGACAAAACACCGGGGAG.

This clone was found many times. The read ends 3 residues shy of where the CDR3 ends; the end is completed using the germline J gene. V usage is TRBV13 and J usage is TRBJ1-4, with 7 bases matching TRBD1. Germline V gene sequence: CDR1 PRHDT, CDR2 FYEKMQ (reference sequence). J was trimmed by 7 bases and V by 5 bases; bases with no gene match: 4. CDR3 size: 13 residues. The DNA read from the CDR3 is TGTGCCAGCAGCCCGCGACAGGGTGAAAAA. Amino acid sequence: CASSPRQGEK. Given in full, the CDR3 is CASSPRQGEKLFF.

At least ten counts were recorded for this clone. The sequenced fragment ends 3 residues before the CDR3 boundary, so the rest is inferred from the germline J gene. This chain links TRBV4-2 with TRBJ2-1, with 9 bases fitting TRBD2. Germline loops: CDR1 LGHNA, CDR2 YNFKEQ. The ends lost 0 bases at V and 9 bases at J; junction bases unmatched: 6. The CDR3 totals 15 residues. CDR3 loop: CASSQDSTSGIEQFF. CDR3 DNA (partial): TGTGCCAGCAGCCAAGATTCGACTAGCGGAATTGAG.

This clone has ten or more counts. The CDR3 end is not reached by the read, which stops 3 residues before it; the germline J gene fills it in. This rearrangement joins TRBV6-1 to TRBJ2-7, with D perhaps matching TRBD1 (6 bases). Germline V gene data show CDR1 as MNHNS and CDR2 as SASEGT. Between the trimmed V and J ends, which lost 2 bases and 5 bases, there was a span of 7 bases. The CDR3 has 12 residues. Incomplete CDR3 DNA: TGTGCCAGCAGTGAACACAGGGACGAG. Translating gives CASSEHRDE. The full-length CDR3 reads as CASSEHRDEQYF.

This clone was seen many times. The CDR3 goes on 3 residues after the read ends, and that part is filled in from the germline J gene. The chain recombines TRBV6-2 or TRBV6-3 with TRBJ1-1, with 8 bases fitting TRBD1. CDR1 is MNHEY and CDR2 is SVGEGT in the germline V gene. This CDR3 is 16 amino acids long. The J segment lost 0 bases and the V segment lost 8 bases, leaving 11 bases of the junction unmatched. The DNA read from the CDR3 is TGTGCCAGCCTTTCGCGACAGGGGATCATGAACACTGAA. Translating gives CASLSRQGIMNTE. The full CDR3 is CASLSRQGIMNTEAFF.

This clone was recorded many times. The sequence runs out 3 residues before the end of the CDR3; the remainder is reconstructed from the germline J gene. The chain uses TRBV19 and TRBJ1-5, with 7 nucleotides matching TRBD1. Unmatched junction bases numbered 9, after V lost 3 bases and J lost 4 bases. Germline-derived CDR1 and CDR2 are LNHDA and SQIVND (reference sequence). CDR3 length equals 16 residues. The CDR3 sequence: CASSIAPGQSNQPQHF. The sequenced CDR3 bases are TGTGCCAGTAGTATCGCCCCGGGACAGAGTAATCAGCCC.

This clone was observed many times. The sequence runs out 3 residues before the end of the CDR3; the remainder is reconstructed from the germline J gene. The rearrangement joins TRBV18 to TRBJ2-5; a possible D gene is TRBD2 (5 bases). This CDR3 is built from 14 residues. The V end was cut by 3 bases, the J end by 5 bases, with 13 bases between. In germline, CDR1 is KGHSH, CDR2 LQKENI. The CDR3 reads CASSPSGLGETQYF. CDR3 DNA (partial): TGTGCCAGCTCACCGAGCGGTTTAGGGGAGACC.

Judged by abundance, this clone is medium-sized. Coverage ceases 3 residues before the CDR3 finishes, and the germline J gene fills in the end. V usage is TRBV4-1 and J usage is TRBJ2-4; 9 bases are shared with TRBD2. Trimming removed 1 base from V and 8 bases from J; junction bases left unmatched: 3. Germline CDR1 and CDR2: MGHRA and YSYEKL. The CDR3 loop spans 14 amino acids. CDR3 in amino acids: CASSQGLAVDIQYF. The part of the CDR3 DNA that was read is TGCGCCAGCAGCCAAGGACTAGCGGTAGACATT.

The sample holds many counts of this clone. The CDR3 end is not reached by the read, which stops 3 residues before it; the germline J gene fills it in. The V call is TRBV19, the J call TRBJ2-5; 11 nucleotides line up with TRBD2. The CDR3 is 15 residues long. V lost 4 bases to trimming and J lost 3 bases; unmatched junction nucleotides: 4. The germline V gene encodes CDR1 LNHDA and CDR2 SQIVND (reference sequence). The CDR3 sequence is CASSTGTSGKETQYF. The sequenced CDR3 bases are TGTGCCAGTAGTACCGGGACTAGCGGTAAAGAGACC.

This clone showed up many times. The read halts 3 residues ahead of the CDR3 end, with the missing end drawn from the germline J gene. V is TRBV19 and J is TRBJ1-6, with D possibly TRBD1 on 5 matching bases. Trimming left V 11 bases short and J 4 bases short, with 15 bases between. CDR3 size: 14 residues. Germline V lookup: CDR1 LNHDA, CDR2 SQIVND (reference sequence). Here the CDR3 reads CAGSRDSYNSPLHF. Partial CDR3 DNA: TGTGCCGGGTCCAGGGATTCGTATAATTCACCC.

This clone was recorded many times. The read terminates 3 residues before the CDR3 end, so the remaining end is supplied by the germline J gene. This chain joins TRBV6-2 or TRBV6-3 and TRBJ2-7, with a possible D match to TRBD2 (6 bases). The CDR3 is 17 residues long. Trimming cost V 7 bases and J 0 bases, with 22 bases left between them. CDR1 is MNHEY, CDR2 SVGEGT, per germline. CDR3: CASTRRRGSGISYEQYF. CDR3 bases read: TGTGCCAGCACCCGCCGCCGCGGTAGCGGAATCTCCTACGAG.

This clone was seen a handful of times. A far larger clone lies a single base away; this is likely a read error. The CDR3 is cut off 3 residues early in the read; its end comes from the germline J gene. The chain is built from TRBV18 and TRBJ2-3; the match to TRBD2 covers 9 bases. CDR3 length equals 16 residues. CDR1 is KGHSH, CDR2 LQKENI, per germline. CDR3: CATSPLSGRGTDTQYF. CDR3 DNA, as far as it was read: TGTGCCACCTCACCCCTTAGCGGGAGAGGCACAGATACG.

Note on this clone: The read finishes 3 residues shy of the CDR3 end, and the germline J gene is used to complete it. The chain links TRBV6-2 or TRBV6-3 to TRBJ1-2; possible D gene TRBD1, 6 bases. The germline CDR1 and CDR2 sequences are MNHEY and SVGEGT. The CDR3 is made up of 15 amino acids. The sequenced CDR3 bases are TGTGCCAGCAGTTACATCGCGGGGGGGCCCAATGAC. Translation gives CASSYIAGGPND. Given in full, the CDR3 is CASSYIAGGPNDYTF.

This clone was seen only a few times. CDR3 bases read: TGTGCCAGCAGCGGGGGACAGACTAGCAATCAGCCC. Translation: CASSGGQTSNQP. The entire CDR3 is CASSGGQTSNQPQHF. J is TRBJ1-5 and V is TRBV5-8; 7 bases align to TRBD1. Read coverage stops 3 residues before the CDR3 terminus; the germline J gene supplies the remainder. CDR3 size: 15 residues. CDR1 is SGHTS and CDR2 is YDEGEE in the germline V gene. Trimming cost V 4 bases and J 0 bases; bases outside gene matches: 4.

This clone was detected many times. The CDR3 end falls 3 residues outside the read, so it is completed with the germline J gene. The rearrangement joins TRBV7-9 to TRBJ1-6, with TRBD1 as a possible D gene (5 bases). Deletions cut 3 bases from V and 5 bases from J, with 8 bases between. CDR1 is SEHNR, CDR2 FQNEAQ, per germline (reference sequence). CDR3 length equals 14 residues. CDR3: CASSLGPDNSPLHF. The CDR3 bases that were read are TGTGCCAGCAGCTTGGGGCCTGATAATTCACCC.